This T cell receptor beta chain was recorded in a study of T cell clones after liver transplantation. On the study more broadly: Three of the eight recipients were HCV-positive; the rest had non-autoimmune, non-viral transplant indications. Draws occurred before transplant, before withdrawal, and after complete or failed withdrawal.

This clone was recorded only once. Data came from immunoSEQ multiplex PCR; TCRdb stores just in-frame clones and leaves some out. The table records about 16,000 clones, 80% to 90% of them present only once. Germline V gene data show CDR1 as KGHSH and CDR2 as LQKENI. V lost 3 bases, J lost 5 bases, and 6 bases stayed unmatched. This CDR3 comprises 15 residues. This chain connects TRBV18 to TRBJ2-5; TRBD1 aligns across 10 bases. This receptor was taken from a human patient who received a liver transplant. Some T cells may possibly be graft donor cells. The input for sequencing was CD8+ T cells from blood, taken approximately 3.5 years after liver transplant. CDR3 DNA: TGTGCCAGCTCACCGACAGGGGGCGTGGGGGAGACCCAGTACTTC. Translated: CASSPTGGVGETQYF.